The source of this T cell receptor beta chain is a study of regulatory T cells in long-lasting Graves disease (dated by TCRdb to about 2021). The study in broad terms: Antithyroid drugs had been taken for less than 3 months by newly diagnosed Graves' disease patients. The study took place in China and was registered as a clinical trial. A total of around 35 samples were covered by TCR sequencing, comprising around 13 persistent and around 20 newly diagnosed Graves' disease patients. Peripheral blood TCR sequencing and RNA sequencing compared persistent Graves' disease patients with newly diagnosed Graves' disease patients.

There are many counts of this clonotype. What this receptor recognizes is not known. No base-level quality is on record; no much larger clone is a single base apart. What the research found in general, with its limitations: Compared with newly diagnosed patients, patients with persistent Graves' disease had lower TCR Shannon entropy and fewer highly expanded clones, which suggests clonal expansion. Patients with persistent disease shared more public clonotypes (about 2,900) than newly diagnosed patients did (966). The authors noted that the small sample size was a limitation that may lower accuracy. TRBV28, TRBJ1-2 and TRBJ2-5 were preferentially used in persistent disease, while TRBV20-1 and TRBJ2-1 were favored in newly diagnosed disease. Because the primary lesion, thyroid tissue, could not be accessed, the study looked at peripheral blood alone. Only the TCR beta chain was sequenced and analyzed.

The label giving this sample's time point can be read as: newly diagnosed GD, antithyroid drugs for less than 3 months. For both TCR sequencing and RNA sequencing, RNA was extracted from PBMCs using TRIzol. The diagnosis of Graves' disease followed American Thyroid Association guidelines. Patients were recruited from an endocrinology department in Xi'an, China. From each patient, around 9.3 milliliters of peripheral blood was collected into an EDTA anticoagulant tube. Ficoll Paque Plus density gradient separation was used to isolate PBMCs, and no further T cell sorting was done. An Agilent 2100 Bioanalyzer and agarose gel were used to assess RNA quality, and a NanoDrop 2000 was used to measure RNA concentration. The method behind the library was multiplex PCR. TCRdb shows the sequencer as Illumina HiSeq 4000. TCR beta libraries were built with iRepertoire HTBI primers and Arm-PCR amplification of CDR3 regions. Gel purification was performed on PCR products prior to sequencing. The paper's processing steps were these. Across samples, 60 to 80 TRBV and 13 to 15 TRBJ segments were identified and used for gene usage analysis of CDR3 amino acid clonotypes. COPE and FqMerger were used to merge filtered high-quality paired reads into contigs. Contigs were aligned with BLAST to IMGT TRBV, TRBD and TRBJ reference genes, and CDR3 was defined per IMGT. Highly expanded clones were defined as clonotypes with a frequency above 0.1%. Shannon entropy served as the measure of repertoire diversity, while the Gini coefficient captured V-J evenness. Clonotypes shared by more than one individual were considered public. The public reads were reanalyzed by TCRdb: fastp trimming at Q25, MiXCR alignment, in-frame beta chains only. Rows matching on CDR3 protein sequence are summarized as one entry with the most common DNA and genes. TCRdb, not the authors, supplied the V and J calls. The sample has some 250,000 distinct CDR3 sequences on record, around 18% of them singletons. The biggest ten clones account for 13% to 15% of the sample.

Including the terminal cysteine and phenylalanine, the CDR3 comprises 14 residues. Only the CDR3 DNA stays, 42 bases, in frame from base 1. The germline ends are 10 bases apart after V is trimmed by 10 bases and J by 0 bases. The data also belong to a second study, concerning T cells in Graves' hyperthyroidism and ophthalmopathy. The second study's authors report: Stable Graves' hyperthyroidism was defined as no progression to ophthalmopathy during 18 months of follow-up. Hyperthyroidism patients were newly diagnosed, had a disease duration of under 2 months, and were aged 18 to 65 years. Any patient with an uncontrolled infection, another autoimmune disease, pregnancy or lactation was excluded. Diagnoses relied on clinical symptoms, serum thyroxine and TRAb, thyroid ultrasound and orbital computed tomography. For the first round of RT-PCR on the TCR CDR3, the HTBI primer set was used together with the Qiagen OneStep RT-PCR kit. Most expanded thyroid clonotypes (frequency above 0.001) were also detected in blood, suggesting blood repertoires may reflect thyroid immune responses. A model built on a 13 V-J signature distinguished ophthalmopathy from stable hyperthyroidism, reaching 87.88% sensitivity and under 84% specificity in cross-validation and 80%/75% in testing. In validation, the model predicted progression to ophthalmopathy with around 71% sensitivity and over 72% specificity, a median of about 6 months before onset. A discovery cohort of roughly 100 patients, 43 with Graves' ophthalmopathy and approximately 55 with stable Graves' hyperthyroidism, was used to find distinguishing TCR V-J signatures. Whether ophthalmopathy could be predicted prospectively was tested in an independent validation cohort made up of some 20 hyperthyroidism patients plus 17 patients who later progressed to ophthalmopathy. The roughly 94 discovery patients were randomly split 7:3 into training and test sets. Thyroid tissue and blood T-cell repertoires from more than 5 Graves' hyperthyroidism patients were also compared in the study. After sampling, hyperthyroidism patients received methimazole starting at 30 mg daily, and ophthalmopathy patients received high-dose intravenous methylprednisolone. Libraries were constructed in a second round of multiplex PCR, after which size selection and purification were performed. Sequencing of the libraries was done on an Illumina HiSeq2000 using paired-end 100 bp reads. SOAPnuke was used to process the raw data, with reads discarded if the reads contained adapters or uncalled bases, had a mean Phred below 15, or lacked an exact constant-primer or identifier match. COPE v1.2.5 was used to merge high-quality paired reads, and clonotypes were defined as unique nucleotide sequences. MiTCR v1.1 was used to align clonotypes to the IMGT TRBV, TRBD and TRBJ reference segments. Analysis was restricted to V-J combinations with a frequency above 0.0001, which covered approximately 99% of repertoires. The TCS score was defined as F50 (clonal expansion) divided by E x V (chaos), with BLOSUM62-based TCRdist calculated between CDR3 peptides within each V-J. Welch's t-statistics and random forest reduced approximately 520 V-J features to 13, which were used in a naive Bayes classifier (R e1071). Sample size was not statistically predetermined, and investigators were not blinded to group allocation. The paper describes TCR Vbeta CDR3 sequencing of 120 to 150 peripheral blood samples, made up of 43 ophthalmopathy patients, 70 to 80 hyperthyroidism patients and roughly 17 progressor patients.

Here the chain combines TRBV12-3 or TRBV12-4 and TRBJ2-6, with no confidently assigned D gene. Sequences were derived from peripheral blood mononuclear cells (PBMCs), sampled at new diagnosis, from a patient treated with antithyroid drugs. The receptor was derived from a woman in her 30s with Graves disease. Donor details come from another sample of the same person, matched by shared clones. The nucleotides read TGTGCCACCATGGTGGGCTCTGGGGCCAACGTCCTGACTTTC. Its product reads: CATMVGSGANVLTF.